This T cell receptor (beta chain) was captured in a study of OX40 agonist ivuxolimab in advanced cancers. Germline V gene lookup returns CDR1 SGHNT and CDR2 YYREEE (reference sequence). V lost 0 bases and J lost 2; bases outside the gene matches: 4. There are 15 residues in the CDR3. The table came from immunoSEQ multiplex PCR; TCRdb's copy has only in-frame clones and leaves some out. The sample shows 25,000 to 35,000 clones, 84% of them seen only once. This chain uses TRBV5-4 with TRBJ1-2; 7 bases match TRBD1. The sequenced sample was CD4+ or CD8+ T cells sorted from blood, obtained in a trial of the OX40 agonist ivuxolimab. The receptor was isolated from an adult with an advanced solid tumor such as melanoma, head and neck, liver or kidney cancer. CDR3 nucleotides: TGTGCCAGCAGCTTGGGGGACAGACAAAACTATGGCTACACCTTC. This translates into CASSLGDRQNYGYTF.